This T cell receptor (beta chain) was profiled in a study of Ad26.COV2.S vaccination and SARS-CoV-2 variants. This CDR3 is 15 amino acids long. Per germline, CDR1 PRHDT and CDR2 FYEKMQ (reference sequence). The J segment lost 6 bases and the V segment lost 1 base, leaving 6 bases of the junction unmatched. As for treatment: 19 received Ad26.COV2.S at low or high dose, single or two shots; a few received placebo; per-sample allocation not given. The samples were gathered on day 63 after the first injection of vaccine or placebo. Some clones are missing from TCRdb's copy, which holds only in-frame ones; the method was immunoSEQ multiplex PCR. The sample lists fewer than 500,000 clones; 85% to 90% were seen once.

The chain is built from TRBV13 and TRBJ2-1, with 7 bases lining up with TRBD2. The sequences come from peripheral blood, collected in a trial of Ad26.COV2.S vaccine versus placebo. The TCR originated in a person aged 18-60 years who received the Ad26.COV2.S COVID-19 vaccine or a placebo. In DNA, the CDR3 is TGTGCCAGCAGCTTAGCCAGCGGGGTACTCAATGAGCAGTTCTTC. Amino acid sequence: CASSLASGVLNEQFF. The full variable domain, in which reference TRBV13 and TRBJ2-1 provide the parts outside the CDR3, is AAGVIQSPRHLIKEKRETATLKCYPIPRHDTVYWYQQGPGQDPQFLISFYEKMQSDKGSIPDRFSAQQFSDYHSELNMSSLELGDSALYFCASSLASGVLNEQFFGPGTRLTVL.